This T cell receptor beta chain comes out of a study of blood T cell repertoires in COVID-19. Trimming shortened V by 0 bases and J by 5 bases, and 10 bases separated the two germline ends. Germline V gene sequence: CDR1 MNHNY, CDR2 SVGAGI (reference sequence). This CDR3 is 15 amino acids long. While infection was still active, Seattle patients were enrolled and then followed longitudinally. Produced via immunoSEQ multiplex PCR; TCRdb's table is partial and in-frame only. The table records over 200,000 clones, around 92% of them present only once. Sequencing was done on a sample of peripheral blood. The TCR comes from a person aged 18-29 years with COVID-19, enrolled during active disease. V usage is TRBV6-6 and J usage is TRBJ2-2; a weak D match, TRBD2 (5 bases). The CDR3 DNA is TGTGCCAGCAGTTACTCGATTTCGGGAACCGGGGAGCTGTTTTTT. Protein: CASSYSISGTGELFF.